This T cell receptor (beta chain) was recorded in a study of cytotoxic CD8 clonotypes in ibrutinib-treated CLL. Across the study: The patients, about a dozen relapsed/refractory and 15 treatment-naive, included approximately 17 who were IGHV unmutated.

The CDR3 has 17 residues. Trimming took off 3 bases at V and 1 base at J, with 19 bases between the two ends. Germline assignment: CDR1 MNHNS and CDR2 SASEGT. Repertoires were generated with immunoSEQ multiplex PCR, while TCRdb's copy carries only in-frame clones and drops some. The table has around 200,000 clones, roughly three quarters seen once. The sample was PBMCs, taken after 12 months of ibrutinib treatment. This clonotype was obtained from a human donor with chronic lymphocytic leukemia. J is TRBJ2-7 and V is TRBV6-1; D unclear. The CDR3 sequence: CASSDLGRATGSYEQYF. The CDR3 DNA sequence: TGTGCCAGCAGTGACCTCGGCCGGGCCACTGGATCCTACGAGCAGTACTTC.